A single sample is the source of the 2 T cell receptor beta chains below, sequenced in a study of blood T cell repertoires in COVID-19. Here immunoSEQ multiplex PCR was the method, and the copy in TCRdb shows in-frame clones only, minus some. The table lists 330,000 or so clones, approximately 89% of them singletons. Sequenced material: PBMCs or T cells enriched from blood (not recorded which). The receptors were sampled from a man in his forties in a cohort exposed to, infected with or recovered from COVID-19 (not recorded which).

This clone was seen once. The rearrangement uses TRBV20-1 and TRBJ2-5; D gene unclear. V was pared by 3 bases and J by 1 base, with 9 bases between. This CDR3 has 13 amino acids. Germline CDR1 is DFQATT and CDR2 is SNEGSKA (reference sequence). The DNA of the CDR3 is TGCAGTGCTAGTTTTCCGGGCCAAGAGACCCAGTACTTC. Its translation is CSASFPGQETQYF.

The J gene is TRBJ1-1, the V gene TRBV5-1; 8 nucleotides line up with TRBD1. In germline, CDR1 is SGHRS, CDR2 YFSETQ. V lost 4 bases and J lost 14; bases outside the gene matches: 16. The CDR3 runs 14 residues. CDR3: CASSPGTGTPMAFF. In DNA, the CDR3 is TGCGCCAGCAGCCCCGGGACAGGAACCCCCATGGCGTTCTTT. The full variable domain, its missing parts supplied by reference TRBV5-1 and TRBJ1-1, is KAGVTQTPRYLIKTRGQQVTLSCSPISGHRSVSWYQQTPGQGLQFLFEYFSETQRNKGNFPGRFSGRQFSNSRSEMNVSTLELGDSALYLCASSPGTGTPMAFFGQGTRLTVV.